This TCR beta chain was sequenced in a study of T cell responses to AZD1222 COVID-19 vaccine. In regard to this clone: Its target is unknown.

Assay used: immunoSEQ multiplex PCR; TCRdb lists only in-frame clones, some missing. The table lists some 120,000 clones, 86% of them singletons. With V trimmed by 6 bases and J by 4 bases, 9 bases remained unmatched. Germline CDR1 is LNHDA and CDR2 is SQIVND (reference sequence). The CDR3 length is 15 residues. General study points: Spike-specific TCR breadth and depth rose after two AZD1222 doses. Clonal diversity was possibly underestimated, and white British individuals and females predominated among donors. Repertoires were collected only later (after the peak T cell response had occurred).

The TCR was taken from an adult in good health. The rearrangement joins TRBV19 to TRBJ2-3; 8 positions match TRBD1. The sample consisted of peripheral blood, taken on day 0 of AZD1222 vaccination. The CDR3 DNA reads as TGTGCCAGTAGCCCCAGGGGGCGTAGCGCAGATACGCAGTATTTT. This sequence encodes CASSPRGRSADTQYF.